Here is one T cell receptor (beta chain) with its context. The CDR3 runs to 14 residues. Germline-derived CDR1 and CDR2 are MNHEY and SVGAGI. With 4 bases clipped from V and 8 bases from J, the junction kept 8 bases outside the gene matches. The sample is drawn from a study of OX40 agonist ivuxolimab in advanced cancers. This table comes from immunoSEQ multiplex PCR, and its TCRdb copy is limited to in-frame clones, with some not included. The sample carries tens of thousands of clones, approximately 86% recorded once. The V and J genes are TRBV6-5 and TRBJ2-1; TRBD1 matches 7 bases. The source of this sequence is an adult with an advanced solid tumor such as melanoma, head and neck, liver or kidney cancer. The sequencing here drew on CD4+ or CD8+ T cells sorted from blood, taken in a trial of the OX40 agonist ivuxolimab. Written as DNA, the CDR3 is TGTGCCAGCAGTTTCCTCTCCCAGGGGGATGAGCAGTTCTTC. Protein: CASSFLSQGDEQFF.